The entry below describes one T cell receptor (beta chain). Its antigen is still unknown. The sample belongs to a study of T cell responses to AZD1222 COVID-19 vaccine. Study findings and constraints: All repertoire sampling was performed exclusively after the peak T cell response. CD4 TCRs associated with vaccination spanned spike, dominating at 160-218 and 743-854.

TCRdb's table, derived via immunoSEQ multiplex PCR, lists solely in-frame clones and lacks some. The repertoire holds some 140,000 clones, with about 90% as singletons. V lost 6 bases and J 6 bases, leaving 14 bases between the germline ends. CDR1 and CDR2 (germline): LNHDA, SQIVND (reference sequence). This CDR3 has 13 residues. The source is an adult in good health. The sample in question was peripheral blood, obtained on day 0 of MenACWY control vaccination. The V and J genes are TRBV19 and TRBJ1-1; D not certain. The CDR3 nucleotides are TGTGCCAGTAGCAGTCAGTTAACTTCTGAAGCTTTCTTT. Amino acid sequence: CASSSQLTSEAFF. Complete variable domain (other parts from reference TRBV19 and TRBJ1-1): DGGITQSPKYLFRKEGQNVTLSCEQNLNHDAMYWYRQDPGQGLRLIYYSQIVNDFQKGDIAEGYSVSREKKESFPLTVTSAQKNPTAFYLCASSSQLTSEAFFGQGTRLTVV.